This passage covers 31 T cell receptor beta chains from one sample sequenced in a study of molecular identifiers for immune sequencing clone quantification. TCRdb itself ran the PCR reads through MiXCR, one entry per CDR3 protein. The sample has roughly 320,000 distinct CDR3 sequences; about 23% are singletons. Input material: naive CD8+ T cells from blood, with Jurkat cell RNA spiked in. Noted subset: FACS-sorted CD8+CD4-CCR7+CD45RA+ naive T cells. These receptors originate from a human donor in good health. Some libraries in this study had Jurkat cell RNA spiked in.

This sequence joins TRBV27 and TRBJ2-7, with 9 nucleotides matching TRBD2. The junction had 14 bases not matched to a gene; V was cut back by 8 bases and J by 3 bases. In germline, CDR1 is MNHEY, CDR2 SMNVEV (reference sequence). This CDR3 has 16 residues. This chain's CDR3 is CASPIPLSGRYYEQYF. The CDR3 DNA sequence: TGTGCCAGCCCTATCCCCCTCAGCGGGAGGTACTACGAGCAGTACTTC.

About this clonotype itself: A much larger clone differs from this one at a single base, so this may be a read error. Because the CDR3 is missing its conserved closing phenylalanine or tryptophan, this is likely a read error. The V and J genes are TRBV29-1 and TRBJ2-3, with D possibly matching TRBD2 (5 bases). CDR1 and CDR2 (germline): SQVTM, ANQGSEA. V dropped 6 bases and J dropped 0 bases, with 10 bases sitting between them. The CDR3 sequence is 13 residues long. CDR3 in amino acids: CSVESGSTDTQYL. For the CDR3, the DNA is TGCAGCGTGGAAAGCGGTAGCACAGATACGCAGTATCTT.

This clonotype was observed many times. Here the CDR3 DNA reads TGTGCCAGCAGCTCCCAAACGGGACCAAACCAAGAGACCCAGTACTTC. This codes for CASSSQTGPNQETQYF. The chain links TRBV7-9 to TRBJ2-5; D tentatively reads TRBD1 or TRBD2 (5 bases each). The germline V gene encodes CDR1 SEHNR and CDR2 FQNEAQ (reference sequence). This CDR3 contains 16 residues. V lost 4 bases and J 0 bases, leaving 15 bases between the germline ends.

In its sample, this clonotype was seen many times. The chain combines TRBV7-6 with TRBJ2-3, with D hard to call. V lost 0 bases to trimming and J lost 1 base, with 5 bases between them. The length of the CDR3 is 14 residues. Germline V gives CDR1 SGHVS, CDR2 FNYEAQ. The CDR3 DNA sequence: TGTGCCAGCAGCTTAGCATTGGGCACAGATACGCAGTATTTT. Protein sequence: CASSLALGTDTQYF.

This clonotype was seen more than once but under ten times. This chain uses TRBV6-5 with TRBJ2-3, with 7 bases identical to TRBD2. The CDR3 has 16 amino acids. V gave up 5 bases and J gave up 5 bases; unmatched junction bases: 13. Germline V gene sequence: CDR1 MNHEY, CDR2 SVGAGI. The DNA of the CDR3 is TGTGCCAGCAGTGCGACGGGGGGTCTGATGGGAGATACGCAGTATTTT. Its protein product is CASSATGGLMGDTQYF.

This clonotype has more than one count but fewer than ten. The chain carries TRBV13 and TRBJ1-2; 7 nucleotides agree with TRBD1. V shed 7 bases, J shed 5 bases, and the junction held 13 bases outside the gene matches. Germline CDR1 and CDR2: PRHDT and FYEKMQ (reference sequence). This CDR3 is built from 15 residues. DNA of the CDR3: TGTGCCAGCACCTCATTTGGGACAGACAGTTATGGCTACACCTTC. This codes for CASTSFGTDSYGYTF.

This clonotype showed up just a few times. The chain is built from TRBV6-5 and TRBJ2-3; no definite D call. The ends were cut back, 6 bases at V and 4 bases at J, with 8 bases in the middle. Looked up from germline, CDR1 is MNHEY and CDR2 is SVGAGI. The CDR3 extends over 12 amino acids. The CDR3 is CASRQSPDTQYF. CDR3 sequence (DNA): TGTGCCAGCAGGCAAAGTCCAGATACGCAGTATTTT.

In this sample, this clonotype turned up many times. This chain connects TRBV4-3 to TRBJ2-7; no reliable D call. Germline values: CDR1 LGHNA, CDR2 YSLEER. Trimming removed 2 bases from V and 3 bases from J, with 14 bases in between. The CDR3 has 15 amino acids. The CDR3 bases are TGCGCCAGCAGCCAATCCCTGGTCCTTAACTACGAGCAGTACTTC. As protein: CASSQSLVLNYEQYF.

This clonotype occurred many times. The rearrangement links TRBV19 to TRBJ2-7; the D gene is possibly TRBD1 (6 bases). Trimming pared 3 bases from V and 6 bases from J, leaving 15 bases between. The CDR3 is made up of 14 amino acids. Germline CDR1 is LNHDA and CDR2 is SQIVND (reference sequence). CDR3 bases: TGTGCCAGTAGTATGACAGGATCTCCTGTCGAGCAGTACTTC. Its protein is CASSMTGSPVEQYF.

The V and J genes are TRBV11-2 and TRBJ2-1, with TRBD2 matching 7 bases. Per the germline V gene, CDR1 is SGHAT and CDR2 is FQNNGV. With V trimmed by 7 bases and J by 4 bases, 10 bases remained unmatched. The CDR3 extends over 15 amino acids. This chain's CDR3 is CASTLGGGRYNEQFF. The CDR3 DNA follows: TGTGCCAGCACCCTGGGGGGAGGGCGTTACAATGAGCAGTTCTTC.

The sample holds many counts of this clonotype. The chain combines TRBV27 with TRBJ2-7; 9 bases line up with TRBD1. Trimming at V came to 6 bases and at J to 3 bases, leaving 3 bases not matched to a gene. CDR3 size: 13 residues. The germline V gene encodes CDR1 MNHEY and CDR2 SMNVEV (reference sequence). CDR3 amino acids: CASSSGQGYEQYF. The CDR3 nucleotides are TGTGCCAGCAGCTCGGGACAGGGCTACGAGCAGTACTTC.

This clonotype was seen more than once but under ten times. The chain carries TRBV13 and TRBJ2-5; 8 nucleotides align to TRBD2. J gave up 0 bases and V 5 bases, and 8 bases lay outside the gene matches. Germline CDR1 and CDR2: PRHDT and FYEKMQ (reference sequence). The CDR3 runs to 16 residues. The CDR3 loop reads CASSPAGGAYQETQYF. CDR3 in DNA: TGTGCCAGCAGCCCAGCCGGGGGGGCGTACCAAGAGACCCAGTACTTC.

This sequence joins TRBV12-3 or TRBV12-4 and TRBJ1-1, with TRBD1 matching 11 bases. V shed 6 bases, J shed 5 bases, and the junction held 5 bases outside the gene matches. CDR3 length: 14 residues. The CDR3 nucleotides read TGTGCCAGCAGCGCCGGGACAGGGGGGACTGAAGCTTTCTTT. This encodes CASSAGTGGTEAFF.

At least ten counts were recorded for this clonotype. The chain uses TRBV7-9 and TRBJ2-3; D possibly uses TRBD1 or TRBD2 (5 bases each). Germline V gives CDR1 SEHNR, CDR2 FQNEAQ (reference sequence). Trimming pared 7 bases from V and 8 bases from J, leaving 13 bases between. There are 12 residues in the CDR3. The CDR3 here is CASTPEGTTQYF. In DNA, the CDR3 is TGTGCCAGCACCCCAGAGGGGACTACGCAGTATTTT.

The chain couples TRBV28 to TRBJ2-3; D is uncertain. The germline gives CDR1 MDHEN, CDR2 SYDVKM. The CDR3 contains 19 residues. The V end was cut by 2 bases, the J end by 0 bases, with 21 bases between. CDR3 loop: CASSLSWTDEHSSTDTQYF. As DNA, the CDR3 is TGTGCCAGCAGTTTAAGTTGGACGGACGAACATAGTAGCACAGATACGCAGTATTTT.

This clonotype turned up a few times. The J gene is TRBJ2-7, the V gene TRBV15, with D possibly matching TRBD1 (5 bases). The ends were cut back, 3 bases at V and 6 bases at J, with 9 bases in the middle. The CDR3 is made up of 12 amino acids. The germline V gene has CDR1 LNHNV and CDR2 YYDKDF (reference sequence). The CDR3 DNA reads TGTGCCACCAGCAGTGACAGCCTCGAGCAGTACTTC. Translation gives CATSSDSLEQYF. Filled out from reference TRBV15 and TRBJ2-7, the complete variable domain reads DAMVIQNPRYQVTQFGKPVTLSCSQTLNHNVMYWYQQKSSQAPKLLFHYYDKDFNNEADTPDNFQSRRPNTSFCFLDIRSPGLGDTAMYLCATSSDSLEQYFGPGTRLTVT.

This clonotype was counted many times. The CDR3 protein is CASTPVGRYEQYF. The CDR3 nucleotides read TGTGCCAGCACCCCGGTGGGGCGGTACGAGCAGTACTTC. The rearrangement links TRBV7-6 to TRBJ2-7, with D possibly TRBD1 on 5 matching bases. CDR1 is SGHVS and CDR2 is FNYEAQ in the germline V gene. The CDR3 runs 13 residues. V was shortened by 7 bases and J by 4 bases, with 14 bases between the two germline ends.

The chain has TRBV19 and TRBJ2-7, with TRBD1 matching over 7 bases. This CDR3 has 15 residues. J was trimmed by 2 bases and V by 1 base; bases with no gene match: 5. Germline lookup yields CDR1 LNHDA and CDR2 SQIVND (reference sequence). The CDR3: CASSIGGTATYEQYF. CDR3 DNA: TGTGCCAGTAGTATAGGTGGGACAGCGACCTACGAGCAGTACTTC.

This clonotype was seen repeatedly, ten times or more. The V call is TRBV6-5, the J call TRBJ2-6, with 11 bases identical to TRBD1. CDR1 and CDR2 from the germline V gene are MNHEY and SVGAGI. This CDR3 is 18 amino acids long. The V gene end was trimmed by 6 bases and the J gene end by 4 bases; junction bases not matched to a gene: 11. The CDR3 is CASRPFGTGGTGANVLTF. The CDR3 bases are TGTGCCAGCAGGCCCTTTGGGACAGGGGGTACCGGGGCCAACGTCCTGACTTTC.

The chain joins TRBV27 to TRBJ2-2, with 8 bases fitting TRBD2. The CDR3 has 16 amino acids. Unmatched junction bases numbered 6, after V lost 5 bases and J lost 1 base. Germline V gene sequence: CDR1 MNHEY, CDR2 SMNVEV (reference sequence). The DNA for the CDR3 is TGTGCCAGCAGTCCACCGGGACTAGGGAACACCGGGGAGCTGTTTTTT. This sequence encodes CASSPPGLGNTGELFF.

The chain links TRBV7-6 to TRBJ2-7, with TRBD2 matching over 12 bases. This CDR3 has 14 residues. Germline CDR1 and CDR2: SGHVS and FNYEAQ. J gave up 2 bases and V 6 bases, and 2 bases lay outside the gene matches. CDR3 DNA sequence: TGTGCCAGCAGTTGGACTAGCGGGACCTACGAGCAGTACTTC. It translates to CASSWTSGTYEQYF.

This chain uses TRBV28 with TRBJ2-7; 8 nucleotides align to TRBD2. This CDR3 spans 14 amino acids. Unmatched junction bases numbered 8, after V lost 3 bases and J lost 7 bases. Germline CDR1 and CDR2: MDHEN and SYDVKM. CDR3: CASSFGAGVREQYF. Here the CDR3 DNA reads TGTGCCAGCAGTTTTGGAGCGGGAGTGCGGGAGCAGTACTTC.

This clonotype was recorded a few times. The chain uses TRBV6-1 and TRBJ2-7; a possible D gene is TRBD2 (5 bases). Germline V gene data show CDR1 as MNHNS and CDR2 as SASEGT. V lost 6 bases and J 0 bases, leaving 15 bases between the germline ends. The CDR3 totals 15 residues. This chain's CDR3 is CASRTRDPSSYEQYF. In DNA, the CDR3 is TGTGCCAGCAGGACCCGGGATCCGAGCTCCTACGAGCAGTACTTC.

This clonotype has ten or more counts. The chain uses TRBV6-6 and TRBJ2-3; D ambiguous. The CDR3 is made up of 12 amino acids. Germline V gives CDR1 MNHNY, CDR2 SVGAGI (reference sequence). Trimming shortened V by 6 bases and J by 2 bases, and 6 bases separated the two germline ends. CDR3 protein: CASSLLTDTQYF. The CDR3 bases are TGTGCCAGCAGCCTGCTCACAGATACGCAGTATTTT.

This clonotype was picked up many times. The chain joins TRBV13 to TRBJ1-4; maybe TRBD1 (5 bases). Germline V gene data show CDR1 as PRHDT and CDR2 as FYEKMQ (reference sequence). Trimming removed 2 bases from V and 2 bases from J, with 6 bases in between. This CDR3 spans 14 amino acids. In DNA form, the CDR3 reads TGTGCCAGCAGCTTAAGACAGACTAATGAAAAACTGTTTTTT. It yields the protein CASSLRQTNEKLFF.

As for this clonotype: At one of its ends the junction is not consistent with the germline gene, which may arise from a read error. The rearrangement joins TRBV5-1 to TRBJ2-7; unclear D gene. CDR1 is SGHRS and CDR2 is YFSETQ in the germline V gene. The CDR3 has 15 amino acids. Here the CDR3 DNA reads TGTGCCAGCAGCTTGGCCCAGTGGACCTCGTACGAGCAGTACTTC. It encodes CASSLAQWTSYEQYF. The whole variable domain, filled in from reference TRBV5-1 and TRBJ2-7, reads KAGVTQTPRYLIKTRGQQVTLSCSPISGHRSVSWYQQTPGQGLQFLFEYFSETQRNKGNFPGRFSGRQFSNSRSEMNVSTLELGDSALYLCASSLAQWTSYEQYFGPGTRLTVT.

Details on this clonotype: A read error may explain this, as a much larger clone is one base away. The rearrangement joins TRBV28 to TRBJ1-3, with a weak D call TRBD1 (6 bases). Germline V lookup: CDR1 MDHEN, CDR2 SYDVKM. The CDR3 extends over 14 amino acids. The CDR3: CASGLRDTGNTIYF. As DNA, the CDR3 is TGTGCCAGCGGTTTGAGGGACACAGGGAACACCATATATTTT.

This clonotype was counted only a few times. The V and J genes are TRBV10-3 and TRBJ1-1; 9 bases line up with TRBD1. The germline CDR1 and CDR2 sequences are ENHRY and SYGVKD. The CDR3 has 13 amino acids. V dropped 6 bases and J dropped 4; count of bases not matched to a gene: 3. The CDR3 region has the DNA TGTGCCATCAGACAGACAGGGGGCACTGAAGCTTTCTTT. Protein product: CAIRQTGGTEAFF.

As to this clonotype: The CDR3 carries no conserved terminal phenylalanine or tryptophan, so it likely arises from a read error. The CDR3 spells CASSHMEGLAGVIDEQFL. The CDR3 region has the DNA TGTGCCAGCAGCCACATGGAAGGGCTAGCGGGAGTTATCGATGAGCAGTTCCTC. The genes are TRBV4-2 and TRBJ2-1, with 10 bases that match TRBD2. This CDR3 is built from 18 residues. The V gene end was trimmed by 3 bases and the J gene end by 8 bases; junction bases not matched to a gene: 16. Germline CDR1 is LGHNA and CDR2 is YNFKEQ.

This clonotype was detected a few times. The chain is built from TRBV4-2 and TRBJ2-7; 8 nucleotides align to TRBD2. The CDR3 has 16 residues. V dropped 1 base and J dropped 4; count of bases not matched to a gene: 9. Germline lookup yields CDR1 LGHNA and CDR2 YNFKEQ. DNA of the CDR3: TGTGCCAGCAGCCAAGTTACGACTAGCGCAAAGTACGAGCAGTACTTC. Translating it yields CASSQVTTSAKYEQYF.

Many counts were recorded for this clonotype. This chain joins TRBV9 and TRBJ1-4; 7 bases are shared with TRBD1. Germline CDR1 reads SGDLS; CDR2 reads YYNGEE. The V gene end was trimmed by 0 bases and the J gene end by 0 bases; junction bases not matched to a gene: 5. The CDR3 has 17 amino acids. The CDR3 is CASSVDPTGSTNEKLFF. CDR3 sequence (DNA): TGTGCCAGCAGCGTAGACCCGACAGGGTCAACTAATGAAAAACTGTTTTTT.